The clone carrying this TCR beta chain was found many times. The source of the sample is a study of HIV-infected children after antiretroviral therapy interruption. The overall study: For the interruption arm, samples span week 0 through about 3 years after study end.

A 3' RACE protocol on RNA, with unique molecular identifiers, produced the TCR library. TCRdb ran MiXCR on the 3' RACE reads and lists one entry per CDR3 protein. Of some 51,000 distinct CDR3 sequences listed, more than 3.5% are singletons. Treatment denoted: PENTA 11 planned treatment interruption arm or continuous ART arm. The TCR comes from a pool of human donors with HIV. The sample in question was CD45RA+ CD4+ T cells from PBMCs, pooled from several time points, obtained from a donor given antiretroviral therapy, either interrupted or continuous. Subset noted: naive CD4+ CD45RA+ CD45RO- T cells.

The CDR3 coding sequence is TGTGCCAGCAGTTACTCGGGGACTGGAAACATTCAGTACTTC. Amino acid sequence: CASSYSGTGNIQYF. The chain links TRBV6-6 to TRBJ2-4; possibly TRBD2 for D (6 bases). The V end lost 0 bases, the J end lost 6 bases, and 9 bases lay between the germline ends. The CDR3 has 14 residues. The germline CDR1 and CDR2 sequences are MNHNY and SVGAGI (reference sequence).